This note documents a single T cell receptor (beta chain) sequence. Method: immunoSEQ multiplex PCR; TCRdb's copy keeps in-frame clones and lacks some. The table shows over 850,000 clones, with about 84% occurring only once. All donors qualified as healthy HIV-negative adults and had experienced no recent acute infections or vaccinations. The data are from a study of shared clonotypes between healthy human individuals. The origin of this receptor is a man aged 18 to 29 in good health. Some clones in this sample may be carry-over from other donors' samples. Input material: memory CD4+ T cells from PBMCs. Subset reported: CD45RA-negative fraction.

The CDR3 spells CASSVGLAGASDTQYF. The CDR3 DNA reads TGTGCCAGCAGCGTAGGACTAGCGGGAGCGAGTGATACGCAGTATTTT. The gene calls are TRBV9 and TRBJ2-3, with 12 bases that match TRBD2. CDR3 size: 16 residues. The V gene's germline CDR1 is SGDLS and CDR2 YYNGEE. The J segment lost 6 bases and the V segment lost 0 bases, leaving 5 bases of the junction unmatched.